Listed here are 18 T cell receptor beta chains from one sample, sequenced in a study of siplizumab effects on memory and regulatory T cells. Profiled with immunoSEQ multiplex PCR; TCRdb holds only in-frame clones, not every one. This sample yields some 41,000 clones, of which 89% are seen a single time; less than 0.3% belongs to the top ten. The sequencing input was naive CD4+ T cells sorted from blood. The source of these receptors is a human donor in good health.

The chain uses TRBV28 and TRBJ1-1, with D tentatively TRBD1 (5 bases). Trimming pared 3 bases from V and 3 bases from J, leaving 20 bases between. The CDR3 has 17 residues. The germline V gene encodes CDR1 MDHEN and CDR2 SYDVKM. CDR3 bases: TGTGCCAGCAGTTTTATACCCGGTCAATTAGGGGACACTGAAGCTTTCTTT. Residues: CASSFIPGQLGDTEAFF. Based on the CDR3 plus reference TRBV28 and TRBJ1-1, the full variable domain is DVKVTQSSRYLVKRTGEKVFLECVQDMDHENMFWYRQDPGLGLRLIYFSYDVKMKEKGDIPEGYSVSREKKERFSLILESASTNQTSMYLCASSFIPGQLGDTEAFFGQGTRLTVV.

This rearrangement joins TRBV5-1 to TRBJ2-5, with 7 bases that match TRBD2. Per the germline V gene, CDR1 is SGHRS and CDR2 is YFSETQ. This CDR3 comprises 16 residues. The junction had 10 bases not matched to a gene; V was cut back by 1 base and J by 4 bases. The CDR3 DNA follows: TGCGCCAGCAGCTTGCTCAGGGTAGCGGGCCCAGAGACCCAGTACTTC. It encodes CASSLLRVAGPETQYF.

This sequence joins TRBV21-1 and TRBJ1-5. TRBV21-1 is listed as a pseudogene. The CDR3 loop spans 17 amino acids. The chain's CDR3 is CASSEDRDASRNQPQHF. DNA of the CDR3: TGTGCCAGCAGCGAAGACCGGGACGCTTCGCGCAATCAGCCCCAGCATTTT.

The rearrangement uses TRBV7-6 and TRBJ1-1, with D maybe TRBD1 (6 bases). This CDR3 comprises 12 residues. The V gene lost 4 bases and the J gene lost 5 bases, with 8 bases spanning the gap. Germline CDR1 SGHVS, CDR2 FNYEAQ. As DNA, the CDR3 is TGTGCCAGCAGCTCGAGGGGGACTGAAGCTTTCTTT. It translates to CASSSRGTEAFF. The full variable domain, completed using reference TRBV7-6 and TRBJ1-1, is GAGVSQSPRYKVTKRGQDVALRCDPISGHVSLYWYRQALGQGPEFLTYFNYEAQQDKSGLPNDRFSAERPEGSISTLTIQRTEQRDSAMYRCASSSRGTEAFFGQGTRLTVV.

The chain has TRBV28 and TRBJ2-3, with D hard to call. CDR1 is MDHEN and CDR2 is SYDVKM in the germline V gene. Trimming removed 7 bases at V and 0 bases at J, with 8 bases between. There are 13 residues in the CDR3. The CDR3 coding sequence is TGTGCCAGCAATCCTGCTAGCACAGATACGCAGTATTTT. Protein sequence: CASNPASTDTQYF.

The chain links TRBV30 to TRBJ2-1, with D hard to call. CDR3 length equals 12 residues. V was cut by 1 base and J by 5 bases, with 6 bases left in between. CDR1 GTSNPN and CDR2 SVGIG come from the germline V gene (reference sequence). CDR3 coding DNA: TGTGCCTGGAGTGCGTTTAACAATGAGCAGTTCTTC. Protein sequence: CAWSAFNNEQFF.

This rearrangement joins TRBV18 to TRBJ2-1; TRBD2 might be the D (5 bases). The V gene lost 3 bases and the J gene lost 0 bases, with 12 bases spanning the gap. The CDR3 consists of 16 residues. Germline assignment: CDR1 KGHSH and CDR2 LQKENI. The CDR3 bases are TGTGCCAGCTCACCCCCGCGGGTGAGCTCCTACAATGAGCAGTTCTTC. Amino acid sequence: CASSPPRVSSYNEQFF.

This chain joins TRBV5-1 and TRBJ2-2; weak D call: TRBD1 (5 bases). The V gene lost 8 bases and the J gene lost 6 bases, with 17 bases spanning the gap. The CDR3 totals 14 residues. Germline V gene data show CDR1 as SGHRS and CDR2 as YFSETQ. CDR3 sequence: CASGQGSWAGELFF. As DNA, the CDR3 is TGCGCCAGTGGCCAGGGATCGTGGGCCGGGGAGCTGTTTTTT. The full variable domain, with the rest looked up from reference TRBV5-1 and TRBJ2-2, is KAGVTQTPRYLIKTRGQQVTLSCSPISGHRSVSWYQQTPGQGLQFLFEYFSETQRNKGNFPGRFSGRQFSNSRSEMNVSTLELGDSALYLCASGQGSWAGELFFGEGSRLTVL.

In DNA form, the CDR3 reads TGTGCCAGCAGTTATCGAGGGAGCGAGCAGTACTTC. It specifies CASSYRGSEQYF. This chain joins TRBV6-5 and TRBJ2-5; tentative D call: TRBD2 (5 bases). TRBJ2-7 matches the DNA end more closely, so the J call is doubtful. The CDR3 is 12 residues long. Germline V gene data show CDR1 as MNHEY and CDR2 as SVGAGI.

This chain links TRBV5-1 with TRBJ2-1; 9 nucleotides match TRBD2. The V and J ends lost 7 bases and 0 bases, in that order; junction bases with no gene match: 5. The CDR3 loop spans 15 amino acids. CDR1 is SGHRS, CDR2 YFSETQ, per germline. DNA of the CDR3: TGCGCCAGCGGGATACTAGCGGGCTCCTACAATGAGCAGTTCTTC. Translation: CASGILAGSYNEQFF.

The CDR3: CASSQGWTSGKYEQYF. The CDR3 bases are TGCGCCAGCAGCCAAGGTTGGACTAGCGGGAAGTACGAGCAGTACTTC. The chain carries TRBV4-1 and TRBJ2-7; TRBD2 matches at 12 bases. Germline CDR1 and CDR2: MGHRA and YSYEKL. V lost 1 base to trimming and J lost 4 bases; unmatched junction nucleotides: 5. The CDR3 covers 16 residues.

This rearrangement joins TRBV10-2 to TRBJ2-1; D remains ambiguous. Germline V gene lookup returns CDR1 WSHSY and CDR2 SAAADI. The CDR3 length is 11 residues. The germline V and J ends were trimmed by 3 bases and 4 bases, with 1 base remaining between them. CDR3: CASSDYNEQFF. The CDR3 nucleotides read TGCGCCAGCAGTGATTACAATGAGCAGTTCTTC.

The rearrangement links TRBV7-8 to TRBJ2-1; D is tentatively TRBD1 or TRBD2 (5 bases each). The CDR3 runs to 16 residues. Looked up from germline, CDR1 is SGHVS and CDR2 is FQNEAQ. V was shortened by 4 bases and J by 3 bases, with 16 bases between the two germline ends. The CDR3 DNA is TGTGCCAGCAGCTCCTACCGGGGACGGGTCTACAATGAGCAGTTCTTC. Amino acids: CASSSYRGRVYNEQFF.

The chain is built from TRBV7-9 and TRBJ1-1, with no clear D. V lost 5 bases and J lost 1, with 14 bases in between. There are 15 residues in the CDR3. Germline CDR1 reads SEHNR; CDR2 reads FQNEAQ (reference sequence). The CDR3 spells CASSLEGKANTEAFF. CDR3 nucleotide sequence: TGTGCCAGCAGCCTCGAGGGCAAGGCGAACACTGAAGCTTTCTTT.

V is TRBV5-1 and J is TRBJ2-7; a weak D match, TRBD2 (5 bases). CDR1 is SGHRS and CDR2 is YFSETQ in the germline V gene. V dropped 5 bases and J dropped 2 bases, with 5 bases sitting between them. The CDR3 spans 11 residues. For the CDR3, the DNA is TGCGCCAGCAGGGGAGCCTACGAGCAGTACTTC. This codes for CASRGAYEQYF.

This clone has a single count. The V call is TRBV5-4, the J call TRBJ2-5; D is undetermined. The CDR3 runs 13 residues. The V end lost 4 bases, the J end lost 5 bases, and 12 bases lay between the germline ends. In germline, CDR1 is SGHNT, CDR2 YYREEE (reference sequence). In nucleotides, the CDR3 is TGTGCCAGCAGCGTACCCGATCGGGAGACCCAGTACTTC. This sequence encodes CASSVPDRETQYF.

This sequence joins TRBV10-3 and TRBJ2-1; 9 bases match TRBD2. Per the germline V gene, CDR1 is ENHRY and CDR2 is SYGVKD. The CDR3 spans 15 residues. Unmatched junction bases numbered 7, after V lost 4 bases and J lost 6 bases. The CDR3 protein is CAISVSSGEGNEQFF. The CDR3 DNA is TGTGCCATCAGTGTCTCTAGCGGGGAAGGCAATGAGCAGTTCTTC.

The V and J genes are TRBV5-1 and TRBJ1-2; 7 nucleotides agree with TRBD1. Trimming removed 0 bases from V and 0 bases from J; junction bases left unmatched: 2. The CDR3 consists of 15 residues. CDR1 is SGHRS and CDR2 is YFSETQ in the germline V gene. Written as DNA, the CDR3 is TGCGCCAGCAGCTTGGATACAGGGGCTAACTATGGCTACACCTTC. Encoded protein: CASSLDTGANYGYTF.